This T cell receptor beta chain was sequenced during a study of long-term antiretroviral therapy in people with HIV. Study summary: Sampling started about a decade before the 2015 immediate-ART recommendation.

Germline-derived CDR1 and CDR2 are MGHRA and YSYEKL. V gave up 0 bases and J gave up 7 bases, with 10 bases separating them. The CDR3 consists of 14 residues. Concerning this clone itself: Its antigen is unidentified.

The libraries were made with immunoSEQ v3.0 at survey level. Generated by immunoSEQ multiplex PCR, the TCRdb table keeps only in-frame clones and is missing some. Here the sample spans about 22,000 clones, roughly 82% being singletons. General study results and limits: Clonal populations expanded prior to ART predominated within the repertoire at all time points. ART adherence, viral resistance and therapy changes were not recorded.

V and J are TRBV4-1 and TRBJ2-1, with D possibly called TRBD1 or TRBD2 (5 bases each). This receptor was taken from a man aged 18 to 29 with HIV. The sample here was unsorted PBMCs, taken 0.1 years before starting antiretroviral therapy. CDR3 loop: CASSQEGRKNEQFF. The CDR3 DNA sequence: TGCGCCAGCAGCCAAGAGGGACGGAAGAATGAGCAGTTCTTC.